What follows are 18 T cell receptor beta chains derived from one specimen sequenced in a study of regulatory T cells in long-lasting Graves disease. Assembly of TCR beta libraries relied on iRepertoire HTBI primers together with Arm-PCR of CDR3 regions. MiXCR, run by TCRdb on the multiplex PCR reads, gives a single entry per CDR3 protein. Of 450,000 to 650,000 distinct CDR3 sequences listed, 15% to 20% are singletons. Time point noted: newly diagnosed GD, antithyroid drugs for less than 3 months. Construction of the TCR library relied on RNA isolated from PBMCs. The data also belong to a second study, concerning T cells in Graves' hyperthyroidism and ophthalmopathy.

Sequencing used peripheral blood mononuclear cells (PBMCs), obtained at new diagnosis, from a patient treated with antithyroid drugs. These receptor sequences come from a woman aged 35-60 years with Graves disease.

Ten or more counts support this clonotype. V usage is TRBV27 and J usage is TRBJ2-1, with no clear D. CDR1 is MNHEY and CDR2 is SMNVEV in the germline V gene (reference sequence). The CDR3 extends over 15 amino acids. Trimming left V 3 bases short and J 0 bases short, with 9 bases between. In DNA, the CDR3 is TGTGCCAGCAGTTTTGACGCCTACTCCTACAATGAGCAGTTCTTC. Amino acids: CASSFDAYSYNEQFF.

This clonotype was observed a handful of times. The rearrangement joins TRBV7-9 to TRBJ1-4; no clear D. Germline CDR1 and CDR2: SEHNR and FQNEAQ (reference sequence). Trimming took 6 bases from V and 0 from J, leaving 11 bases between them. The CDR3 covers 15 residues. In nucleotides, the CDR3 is TGTGCCAGCAGGCCTAGGTTTGCAACTAATGAAAAACTGTTTTTT. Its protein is CASRPRFATNEKLFF.

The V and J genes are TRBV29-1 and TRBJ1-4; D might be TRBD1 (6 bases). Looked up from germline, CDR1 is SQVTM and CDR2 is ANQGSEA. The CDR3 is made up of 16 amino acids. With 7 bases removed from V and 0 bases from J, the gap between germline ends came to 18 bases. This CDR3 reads CSAEKWGAATNEKLFF. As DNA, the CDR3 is TGCAGCGCCGAGAAGTGGGGGGCTGCAACTAATGAAAAACTGTTTTTT.

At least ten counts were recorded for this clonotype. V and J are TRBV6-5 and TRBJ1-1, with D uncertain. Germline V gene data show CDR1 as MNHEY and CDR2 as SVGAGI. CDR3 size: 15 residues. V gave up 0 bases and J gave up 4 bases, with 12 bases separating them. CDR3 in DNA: TGTGCCAGCAGTTACTCGCCAGGAGGATCCACTGAAGCTTTCTTT. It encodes CASSYSPGGSTEAFF.

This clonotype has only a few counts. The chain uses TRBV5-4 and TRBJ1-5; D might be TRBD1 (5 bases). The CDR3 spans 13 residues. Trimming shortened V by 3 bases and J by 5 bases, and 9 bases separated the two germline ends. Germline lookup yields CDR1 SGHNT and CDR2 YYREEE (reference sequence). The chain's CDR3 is CASSSGGHQPQHF. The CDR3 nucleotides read TGTGCCAGCAGCTCCGGGGGACATCAGCCCCAGCATTTT.

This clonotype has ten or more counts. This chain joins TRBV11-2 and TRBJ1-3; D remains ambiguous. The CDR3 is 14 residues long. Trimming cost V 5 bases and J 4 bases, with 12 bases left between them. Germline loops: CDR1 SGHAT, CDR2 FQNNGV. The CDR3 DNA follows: TGTGCCAGCAGCCTCCGCGCCGCCGGAAACACCATATATTTT. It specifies CASSLRAAGNTIYF.

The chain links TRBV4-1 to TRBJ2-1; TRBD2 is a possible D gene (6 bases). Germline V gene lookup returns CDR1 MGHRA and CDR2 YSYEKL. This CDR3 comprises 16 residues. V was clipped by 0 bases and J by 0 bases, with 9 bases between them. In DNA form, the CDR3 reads TGCGCCAGCAGCCAAGAACACGGGGGCTCCTACAATGAGCAGTTCTTC. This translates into CASSQEHGGSYNEQFF.

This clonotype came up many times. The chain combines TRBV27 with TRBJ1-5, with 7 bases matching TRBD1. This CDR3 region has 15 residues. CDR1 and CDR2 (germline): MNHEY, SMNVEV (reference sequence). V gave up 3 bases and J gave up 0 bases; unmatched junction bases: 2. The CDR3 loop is CASSLGQFSNQPQHF. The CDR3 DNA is TGTGCCAGCAGTTTGGGACAGTTTAGCAATCAGCCCCAGCATTTT.

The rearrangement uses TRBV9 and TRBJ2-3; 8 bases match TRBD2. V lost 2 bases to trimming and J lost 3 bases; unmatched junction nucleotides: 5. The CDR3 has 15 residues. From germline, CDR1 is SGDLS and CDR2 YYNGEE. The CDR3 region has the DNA TGTGCCAGCAGCGTGTTCGGGGGGGGGACAGATACGCAGTATTTT. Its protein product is CASSVFGGGTDTQYF.

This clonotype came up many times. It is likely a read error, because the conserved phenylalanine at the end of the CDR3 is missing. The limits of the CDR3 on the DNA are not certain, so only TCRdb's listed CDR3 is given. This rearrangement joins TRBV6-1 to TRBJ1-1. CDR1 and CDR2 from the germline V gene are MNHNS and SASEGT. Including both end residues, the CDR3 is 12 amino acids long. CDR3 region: CASSEIASSQSL.

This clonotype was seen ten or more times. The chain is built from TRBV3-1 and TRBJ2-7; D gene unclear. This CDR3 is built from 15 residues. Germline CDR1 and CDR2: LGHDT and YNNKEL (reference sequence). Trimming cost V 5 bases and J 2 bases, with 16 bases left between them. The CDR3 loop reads CASSKVGPGPYEQYF. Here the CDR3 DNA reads TGTGCCAGCAGCAAAGTCGGGCCAGGTCCCTACGAGCAGTACTTC.

CDR3 DNA sequence: TGTGCCAGCACCGCGGGGGGGCCCAATGAGCAGTTCTTC. Its protein product is CASTAGGPNEQFF. The chain is built from TRBV27 and TRBJ2-1; 9 bases match TRBD2. The CDR3 length is 13 residues. Unmatched junction bases numbered 4, after V lost 7 bases and J lost 6 bases. Germline CDR1 MNHEY, CDR2 SMNVEV (reference sequence).

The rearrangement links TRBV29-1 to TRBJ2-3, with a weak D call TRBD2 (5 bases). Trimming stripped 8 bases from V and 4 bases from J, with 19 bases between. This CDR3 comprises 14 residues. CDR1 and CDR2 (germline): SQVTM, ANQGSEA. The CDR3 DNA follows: TGCAGCCACTCATTAGTAGGAGCGGCAGATACGCAGTATTTT. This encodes CSHSLVGAADTQYF.

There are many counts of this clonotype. The CDR3 DNA follows: TGCAGTGCTAGCCTAGGACAGGTCAGCTCCTACGAGCAGTACTTC. As protein: CSASLGQVSSYEQYF. The chain joins TRBV20-1 to TRBJ2-7, with TRBD1 matching over 7 bases. The germline V gene has CDR1 DFQATT and CDR2 SNEGSKA (reference sequence). After removal of 3 bases from V and 0 bases from J, the junction contained 8 bases not matched to a gene. This CDR3 is built from 15 residues.

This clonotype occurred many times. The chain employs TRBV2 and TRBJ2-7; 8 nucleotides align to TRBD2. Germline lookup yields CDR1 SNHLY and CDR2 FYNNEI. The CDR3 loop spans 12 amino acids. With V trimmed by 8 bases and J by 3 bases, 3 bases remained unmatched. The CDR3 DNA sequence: TGTGCCAGCCGGCTAGCGGGCTACGAGCAGTACTTC. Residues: CASRLAGYEQYF.

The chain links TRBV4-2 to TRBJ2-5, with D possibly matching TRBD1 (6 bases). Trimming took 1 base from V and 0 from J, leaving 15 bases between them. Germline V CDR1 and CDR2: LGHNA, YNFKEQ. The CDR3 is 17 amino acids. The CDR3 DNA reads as TGTGCCAGCAGCCAAGTCCCCCGGGACACCTACCAAGAGACCCAGTACTTC. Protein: CASSQVPRDTYQETQYF.

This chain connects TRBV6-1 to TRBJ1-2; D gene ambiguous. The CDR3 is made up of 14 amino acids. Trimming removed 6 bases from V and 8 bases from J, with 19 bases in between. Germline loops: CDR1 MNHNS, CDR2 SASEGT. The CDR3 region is CASRATQLFPGYTF. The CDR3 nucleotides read TGTGCCAGCAGAGCAACACAACTTTTCCCGGGCTACACCTTC.

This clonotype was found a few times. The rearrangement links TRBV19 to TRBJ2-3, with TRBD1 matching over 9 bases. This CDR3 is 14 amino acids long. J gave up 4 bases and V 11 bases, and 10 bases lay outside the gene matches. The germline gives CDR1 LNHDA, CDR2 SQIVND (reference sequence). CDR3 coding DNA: TGTGCCTCCGACGAGGGACAGGGCGCAGATACGCAGTATTTT. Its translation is CASDEGQGADTQYF.